The T cell receptor beta chain under discussion was sequenced for a study of regulatory T cells in long-lasting Graves disease. According to the study, TCR beta libraries were built with iRepertoire HTBI primers and CDR3-region Arm-PCR. TCRdb re-called the multiplex PCR reads through MiXCR, storing one row per CDR3 protein. There are roughly 420,000 distinct CDR3 sequences in the sample; 14% occur only once, and approximately 15% lies in the top ten. Time point noted: newly diagnosed GD, antithyroid drugs for less than 3 months. The TCR library was made from RNA extracted from PBMCs. The CDR3 is 13 residues long. Germline values: CDR1 GTSNPN, CDR2 SVGIG (reference sequence). The ends were cut back, 3 bases at V and 3 bases at J, with 11 bases in the middle. The same sample was also studied in work on T cells in Graves' hyperthyroidism and ophthalmopathy.

This TCR was sampled from a woman between 45 and 65 years old with Graves disease. V usage is TRBV30 and J usage is TRBJ1-1, with D possibly being TRBD1 (6 bases). The sequencing used peripheral blood mononuclear cells (PBMCs), collected at new diagnosis, from a patient treated with antithyroid drugs. The CDR3 nucleotides are TGTGCCTGGAGCCCGGACAGCTACACTGAAGCTTTCTTT. Translation: CAWSPDSYTEAFF. Drawing the rest from reference TRBV30 and TRBJ1-1, the complete variable domain is SQTIHQWPATLVQPVGSPLSLECTVEGTSNPNLYWYRQAAGRGLQLLFYSVGIGQISSEVPQNLSASRPQDRQFILSSKKLLLSDSGFYLCAWSPDSYTEAFFGQGTRLTVV.